Sequencing of this TCR beta chain was carried out in a study of blood T cell repertoires in COVID-19. CDR1 and CDR2 from the germline V gene are SGHRS and YFSETQ. The CDR3 extends over 14 amino acids. V was clipped by 4 bases and J by 2 bases, with 10 bases between them. Only in-frame clones appear in the TCRdb table, and some are missing; sequencing was by immunoSEQ multiplex PCR. The sample contains over 150,000 clones, approximately 83% of which appear only once. V is TRBV5-1 and J is TRBJ1-5; a weak D match, TRBD1 (6 bases). Sample: peripheral blood. The sequence was collected from a woman of 80 years or more with active or convalescent COVID-19. The chain's CDR3 is CASSQSGGNQPQHF. Written as DNA, the CDR3 is TGCGCCAGCAGCCAATCAGGGGGCAATCAGCCCCAGCATTTT.